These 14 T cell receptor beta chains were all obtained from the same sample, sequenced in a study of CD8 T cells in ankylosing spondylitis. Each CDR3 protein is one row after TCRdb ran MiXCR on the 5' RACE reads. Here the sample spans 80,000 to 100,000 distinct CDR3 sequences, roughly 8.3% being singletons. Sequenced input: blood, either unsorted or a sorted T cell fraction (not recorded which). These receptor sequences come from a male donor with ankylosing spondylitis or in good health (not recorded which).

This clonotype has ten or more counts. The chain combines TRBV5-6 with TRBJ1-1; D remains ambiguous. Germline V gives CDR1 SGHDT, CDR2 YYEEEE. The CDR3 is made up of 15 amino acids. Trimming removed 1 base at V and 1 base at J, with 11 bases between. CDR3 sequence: CASSLIGNPNTEAFF. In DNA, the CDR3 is TGTGCCAGCAGCTTGATCGGGAACCCGAACACTGAAGCTTTCTTT.

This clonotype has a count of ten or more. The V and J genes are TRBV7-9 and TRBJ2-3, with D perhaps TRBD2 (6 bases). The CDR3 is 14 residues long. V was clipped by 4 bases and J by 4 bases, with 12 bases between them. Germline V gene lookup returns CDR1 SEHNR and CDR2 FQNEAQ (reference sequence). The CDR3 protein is CASSSPGASDTQYF. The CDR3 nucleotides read TGTGCCAGCAGCTCTCCGGGAGCGTCAGATACGCAGTATTTT.

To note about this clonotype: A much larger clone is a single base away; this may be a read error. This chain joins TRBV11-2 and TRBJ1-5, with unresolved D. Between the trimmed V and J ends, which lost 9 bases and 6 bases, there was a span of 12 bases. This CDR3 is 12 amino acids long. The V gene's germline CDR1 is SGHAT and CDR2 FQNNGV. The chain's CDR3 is CARSQPGQPQHF. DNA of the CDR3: TGTGCCAGAAGTCAGCCGGGTCAGCCCCAGCATTTT.

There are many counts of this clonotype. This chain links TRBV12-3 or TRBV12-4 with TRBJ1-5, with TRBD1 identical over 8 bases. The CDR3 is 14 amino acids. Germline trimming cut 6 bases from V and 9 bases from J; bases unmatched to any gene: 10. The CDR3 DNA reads TGTGCCAGCAGGACCGGACAGGGCGAGGGGCCCCAGCATTTT. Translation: CASRTGQGEGPQHF.

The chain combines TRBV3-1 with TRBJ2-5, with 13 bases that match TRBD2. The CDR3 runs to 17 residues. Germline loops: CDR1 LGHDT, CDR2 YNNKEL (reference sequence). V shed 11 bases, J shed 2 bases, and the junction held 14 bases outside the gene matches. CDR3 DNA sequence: TGTGCCTCCACCCAAGGACCGGGACTAGCGGGACAAGAGACCCAGTACTTC. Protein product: CASTQGPGLAGQETQYF.

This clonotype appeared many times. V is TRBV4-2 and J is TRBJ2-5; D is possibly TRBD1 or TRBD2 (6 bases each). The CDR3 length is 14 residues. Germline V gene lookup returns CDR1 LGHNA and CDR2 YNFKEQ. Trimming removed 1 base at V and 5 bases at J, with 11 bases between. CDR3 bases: TGTGCCAGCAGCCAAGTAAGGGGGGAGGAGACCCAGTACTTC. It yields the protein CASSQVRGEETQYF.

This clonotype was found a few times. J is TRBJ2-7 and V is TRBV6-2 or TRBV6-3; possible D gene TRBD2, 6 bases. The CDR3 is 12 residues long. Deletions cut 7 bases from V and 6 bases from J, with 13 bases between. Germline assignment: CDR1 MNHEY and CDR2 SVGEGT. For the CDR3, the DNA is TGTGCCAGCACCCAGGGACTCCGCGAGCAGTACTTC. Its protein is CASTQGLREQYF.

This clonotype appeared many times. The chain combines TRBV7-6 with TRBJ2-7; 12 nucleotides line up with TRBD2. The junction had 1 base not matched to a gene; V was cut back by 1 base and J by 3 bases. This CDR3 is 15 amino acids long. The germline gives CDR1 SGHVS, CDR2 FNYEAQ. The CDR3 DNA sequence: TGTGCCAGCAGCTTAGGGACTAGCGGGATCTACGAGCAGTACTTC. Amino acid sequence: CASSLGTSGIYEQYF.

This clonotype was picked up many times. The CDR3 reads CAISMGLQETQYF. The DNA for the CDR3 is TGTGCCATCAGTATGGGACTACAAGAGACCCAGTACTTC. The chain uses TRBV10-3 and TRBJ2-5, with 7 bases matching TRBD2. The J segment lost 2 bases and the V segment lost 5 bases, leaving 2 bases of the junction unmatched. CDR1 and CDR2 from the germline V gene are ENHRY and SYGVKD. The CDR3 runs 13 residues.

CDR3 protein: CASSLGLGSSYEQYF. The CDR3 DNA sequence: TGTGCCAGCAGTCTCGGGTTAGGGAGCTCCTACGAGCAGTACTTC. The J gene is TRBJ2-7, the V gene TRBV5-6; tentatively, D is TRBD2 (5 bases). This CDR3 spans 15 amino acids. Trimming shortened V by 5 bases and J by 0 bases, and 15 bases separated the two germline ends. Germline CDR1 and CDR2: SGHDT and YYEEEE.

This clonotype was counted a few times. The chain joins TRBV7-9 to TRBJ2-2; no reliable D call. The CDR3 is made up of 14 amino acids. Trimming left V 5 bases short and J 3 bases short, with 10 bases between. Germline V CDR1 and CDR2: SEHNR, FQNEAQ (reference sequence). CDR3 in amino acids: CASSRELDTGELFF. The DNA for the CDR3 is TGTGCCAGCAGCCGCGAACTCGACACCGGGGAGCTGTTTTTT.

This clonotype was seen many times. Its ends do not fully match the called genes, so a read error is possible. The CDR3 nucleotides read TGTGCTAGCAGCTTAGGTTCCTCCAAGGATCAGTTCTTC. Encoded protein: CASSLGSSKDQFF. V is TRBV7-7 and J is TRBJ2-1; no reliable D call. The CDR3 has 13 amino acids. CDR1 and CDR2 (germline): SSHAT, FNYEAQ (reference sequence).

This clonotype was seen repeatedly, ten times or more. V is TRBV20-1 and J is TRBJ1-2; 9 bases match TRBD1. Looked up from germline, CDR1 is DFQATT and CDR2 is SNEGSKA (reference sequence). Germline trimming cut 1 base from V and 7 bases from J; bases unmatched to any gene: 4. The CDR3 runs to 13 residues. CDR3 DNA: TGCAGTGCTAGAGCACAGGGGGCGGGTGGCTACACCTTC. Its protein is CSARAQGAGGYTF.

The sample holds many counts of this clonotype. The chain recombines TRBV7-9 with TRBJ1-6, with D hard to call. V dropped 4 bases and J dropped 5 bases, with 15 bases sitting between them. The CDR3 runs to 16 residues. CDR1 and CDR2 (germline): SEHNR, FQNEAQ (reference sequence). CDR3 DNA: TGTGCCAGCAGCTCCTCGGGCGATTCGGATAATTCACCCCTCCACTTT. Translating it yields CASSSSGDSDNSPLHF.